The rows below give T cell receptor beta chains drawn from one sample of a study of T cell repertoires in cytomegalovirus infection. These receptors lack a known antigen. A single record per CDR3 protein comes from TCRdb applying MiXCR to the reads. The data show approximately 910,000 distinct CDR3 sequences, around 30% seen once. Source: cultured CD8+ T cells from PBMCs, taken from culture after CMV antigen stimulation. All receptors derive from a human donor in good health (CMV status not recorded). Some clones in this sample may be carry-over from other donors' samples. Each CDR3 is given with its conserved first and last residue.

v_gene	j_gene	CDR3aa
TRBV7-2	TRBJ2-5	CASSETGLQETQYF
TRBV6-5	TRBJ2-7	CASSLGELIAYEQYF
TRBV12-3/TRBV12-4	TRBJ1-1	CASTSRTGLNTEAFF
TRBV3-1	TRBJ1-1	CASSQDREAAEAFF
TRBV27	TRBJ2-1	CASSFPDRGPYNEQFF
TRBV20-1	TRBJ1-6	CSAGQTSSYNSPLHF
TRBV5-6	TRBJ2-1	CASSFRKDSLRDNEQFF
TRBV18	TRBJ2-1	CASSQGGARNEQFF
TRBV19	TRBJ2-1	CASSIGSNEQFF
TRBV12-5	TRBJ1-5	CASGLAIGEVGNQPQHF
TRBV2	TRBJ2-3	CASTTGSSLYTDTQYF
TRBV6-6	TRBJ1-4	CASRDRVYGEKLFF
TRBV7-4	TRBJ1-6	CASSPHLDGVQGSYSSYNSPLHF
TRBV12-3/TRBV12-4	TRBJ2-7	CASSLTGEGGEQYF
TRBV6-4	TRBJ1-3	CASREARGGNTIYF
TRBV29-1	TRBJ2-2	CSVETRNTGELFF
TRBV10-1	TRBJ2-3	CASSASASTDTQYF
TRBV5-8	TRBJ1-1	CASSMRTGNTEAFF
TRBV12-3/TRBV12-4	TRBJ2-3	CASSFGGGITDTQYF
TRBV12-3/TRBV12-4	TRBJ2-1	CASSFARTYNEQFF
TRBV12-3/TRBV12-4	TRBJ1-1	CASSPTPRPAFF
TRBV2	TRBJ2-6	CAFGVSSSGANVLTF
TRBV6-5	TRBJ2-1	CASSSVSGGLGDEQFF
TRBV6-5	TRBJ2-3	CASSYDTGRDVDTQYF
TRBV4-1	TRBJ1-1	CASSQEFYTEAFF
TRBV18	TRBJ1-5	CASSPWDRVSNQPQHF
TRBV29-1	TRBJ2-7	CSVEGSIGRGSYEQYF
TRBV7-3	TRBJ2-2	CASSSGQPKRFF
TRBV10-3	TRBJ2-1	CAISLTSGVNNEQFF
TRBV5-1	TRBJ2-5	CASSAPGPGDWLGETQYF
TRBV3-1	TRBJ2-1	CASSQLTGWRDNEQFF
TRBV7-9	TRBJ1-3	CASSHLETVSGNTIYF
TRBV12-3/TRBV12-4	TRBJ2-5	CASSLGMGQETQYF
TRBV19	TRBJ2-5	CASSIAEGETQYF
TRBV6-2/TRBV6-3	TRBJ2-3	CTSSWTAGTDTQYF
TRBV7-6	TRBJ2-3	CASSTAPGPRTDTQYF
TRBV10-3	TRBJ2-7	CAISNWGSEQYF
TRBV19	TRBJ1-2	CASSGRSRYYGYTF
TRBV10-3	TRBJ2-1	CAISESGLSLSCNEQFF
TRBV9	TRBJ2-5	CASSGAGTGLETQYF
TRBV4-2	TRBJ2-2	CASSPEVWQGNTGELFF
TRBV4-1	TRBJ1-5	CASDPGQGGNQPQHF
TRBV28	TRBJ1-5	CASSLQGTVYQPQHF
TRBV7-9	TRBJ1-2	CASSQGQTNNYGYTF
TRBV19	TRBJ2-1	CASTRTGRGNEQFF
TRBV19	TRBJ1-5	CASSIGLLSNQPQHF
TRBV2	TRBJ1-2	CANPREGRRNGYTF
TRBV19	TRBJ2-3	CASSMWGDDTDTQYF